Below are 7 T cell receptor beta chains sequenced from a single sample in a study of vaccination effects on CD4 cells after COVID-19. These TCRs' antigens remain unknown. Under the ViraFEST assay, PBMC were stimulated with viral peptide pools so that antigen-specific CD4+ T cells expanded. Sequencing was performed afterwards. Between days 10 and 11 of culture, CD4+ T cells were separated out. Recipients of the vaccine had no prior SARS-CoV-2 infection and negative nucleocapsid antibodies. TCRdb keeps only in-frame clones here, not all; method: immunoSEQ multiplex PCR. In the table there are around 45,000 clones, roughly four fifths of which are singletons. Sequenced material: CD4+ T cells from PBMCs cultured with SARS-CoV-2 spike peptides, taken before COVID-19 vaccination. These receptors were collected from a human donor who received a COVID-19 vaccine.

This clone occurred a few times. The V gene is TRBV4-1, the J gene TRBJ1-5, with a weak D call TRBD1 (5 bases). The V end was cut by 0 bases, the J end by 6 bases, with 9 bases between. Germline CDR1 and CDR2: MGHRA and YSYEKL. The CDR3 has 14 residues. CDR3 amino acids: CASSQEGGIQPQHF. The CDR3 bases are TGCGCCAGCAGCCAAGAGGGGGGTATTCAGCCCCAGCATTTT.

In DNA, the CDR3 is TGTGCCAGCAGCTTAGGGCCTAGCACAGATACGCAGTATTTT. Amino acids: CASSLGPSTDTQYF. The chain carries TRBV11-2 and TRBJ2-3; D remains unclear. V was shortened by 1 base and J by 0 bases, with 5 bases between the two germline ends. Germline loops: CDR1 SGHAT, CDR2 FQNNGV. The CDR3 runs to 14 residues. Drawing the rest from reference TRBV11-2 and TRBJ2-3, the complete variable domain is EAGVAQSPRYKIIEKRQSVAFWCNPISGHATLYWYQQILGQGPKLLIQFQNNGVVDDSQLPKDRFSAERLKGVDSTLKIQPAKLEDSAVYLCASSLGPSTDTQYFGPGTRLTVL.

The rearrangement uses TRBV27 and TRBJ2-4; D is undetermined. V lost 0 bases and J 7 bases, leaving 13 bases between the germline ends. The CDR3 is 15 residues long. Germline loops: CDR1 MNHEY, CDR2 SMNVEV (reference sequence). The CDR3 DNA follows: TGTGCCAGCAGTTTATCCCCGCCCGGTGCGAACATTCAGTACTTC. As protein: CASSLSPPGANIQYF.

CDR3 loop: CASSPGATGANVLTF. The CDR3 nucleotides read TGTGCCAGCAGTCCAGGGGCCACTGGGGCCAACGTCCTGACTTTC. The V gene is TRBV6-5, the J gene TRBJ2-6; D may be TRBD1 (6 bases). CDR1 and CDR2 from the germline V gene are MNHEY and SVGAGI. V was trimmed by 5 bases and J by 2 bases, leaving 10 bases between them. CDR3 length equals 15 residues.

The genes are TRBV5-8 and TRBJ2-5, with D unresolved. Germline V gives CDR1 SGHTS, CDR2 YDEGEE. V lost 7 bases to trimming and J lost 3 bases, with 25 bases between them. The CDR3 is 17 amino acids. CDR3: CASPISPTRVFKETQYF. CDR3 bases: TGTGCCAGCCCCATTTCCCCAACCCGGGTTTTTAAAGAGACCCAGTACTTC. Full variable domain (rest looked up from reference TRBV5-8 and TRBJ2-5): EAGVTQSPTHLIKTRGQQATLRCSPISGHTSVYWYQQALGLGLQFLLWYDEGEERNRGNFPPRFSGRQFPNYSSELNVNALELEDSALYLCASPISPTRVFKETQYFGPGTRLLVL.

V and J are TRBV20-1 and TRBJ2-5; possible D gene TRBD2, 6 bases. The CDR3 contains 11 residues. Per the germline V gene, CDR1 is DFQATT and CDR2 is SNEGSKA (reference sequence). The ends were cut back, 7 bases at V and 3 bases at J, with 9 bases in the middle. CDR3 sequence reads: CSGGDKETQYF. CDR3 sequence (DNA): TGCAGTGGCGGGGATAAAGAGACCCAGTACTTC.

This chain links TRBV30 with TRBJ1-6; D is perhaps TRBD1 (5 bases). The germline gives CDR1 GTSNPN, CDR2 SVGIG (reference sequence). V was pared by 5 bases and J by 7 bases, with 12 bases between. The CDR3 loop spans 13 amino acids. The CDR3 is CAWGGRENSPLHF. CDR3 coding DNA: TGTGCCTGGGGGGGACGGGAGAATTCACCCCTCCACTTT. The whole variable domain, filled in from reference TRBV30 and TRBJ1-6, reads SQTIHQWPATLVQPVGSPLSLECTVEGTSNPNLYWYRQAAGRGLQLLFYSVGIGQISSEVPQNLSASRPQDRQFILSSKKLLLSDSGFYLCAWGGRENSPLHFGNGTRLTVT.